Shown below are 16 T cell receptor beta chains from a single sample sequenced in a study of T cells in Graves' hyperthyroidism and ophthalmopathy. Using RNA transcripts as the source, TCR beta CDR3 regions were amplified. With the HTBI primer set, the TCR CDR3 went through a first round of RT-PCR. TCRdb ran MiXCR on the multiplex PCR reads and lists one entry per CDR3 protein. This table holds fewer than 450,000 distinct CDR3 sequences, approximately 17% found once. Sequencing was carried out using blood. These receptors came from a man aged 18 to 30 with Graves' ophthalmopathy.

The rearrangement links TRBV6-2 or TRBV6-3 to TRBJ2-7; D remains unclear. Trimming cost V 8 bases and J 3 bases, with 17 bases left between them. The length of the CDR3 is 14 residues. The V gene's germline CDR1 is MNHEY and CDR2 SVGEGT. The DNA for the CDR3 is TGTGCCAGCTCTGTCTCAGTGGGTTTCTACGAGCAGTACTTC. This gives the protein CASSVSVGFYEQYF.

The genes are TRBV6-2 or TRBV6-3 and TRBJ1-2; D remains ambiguous. Germline CDR1 reads MNHEY; CDR2 reads SVGEGT. V dropped 7 bases and J dropped 8 bases, with 17 bases sitting between them. This CDR3 has 13 residues. Here the CDR3 reads CASTPRVLGGYTF. CDR3 bases: TGTGCCAGCACCCCGAGGGTATTAGGGGGCTACACCTTC.

V usage is TRBV20-1 and J usage is TRBJ1-2; D ambiguous. V was pared by 0 bases and J by 0 bases, with 14 bases between. The CDR3 is made up of 16 amino acids. CDR1 DFQATT and CDR2 SNEGSKA come from the germline V gene (reference sequence). CDR3 in DNA: TGCAGTGCTAGAGATTATAAAGACGCGGCTAACTATGGCTACACCTTC. Its protein is CSARDYKDAANYGYTF.

This clonotype was detected only a few times. The chain employs TRBV5-4 and TRBJ1-5; D is uncertain. Trimming took off 2 bases at V and 5 bases at J, with 8 bases between the two ends. Germline CDR1 reads SGHNT; CDR2 reads YYREEE (reference sequence). CDR3 length: 13 amino acids. The CDR3 nucleotides read TGTGCCAGCAGCTTCGGCGGGGATCAGCCCCAGCATTTT. Translating gives CASSFGGDQPQHF.

V is TRBV10-2 and J is TRBJ1-1, with TRBD1 matching 10 bases. The V gene end was trimmed by 4 bases and the J gene end by 5 bases; junction bases not matched to a gene: 7. The germline CDR1 and CDR2 sequences are WSHSY and SAAADI. This CDR3 is 15 amino acids long. CDR3 residues: CASSVVTGGGTEAFF. The DNA for the CDR3 is TGCGCCAGCAGTGTCGTGACAGGGGGCGGGACTGAAGCTTTCTTT.

J is TRBJ2-1 and V is TRBV20-1, with D tentatively TRBD2 (6 bases). Germline values: CDR1 DFQATT, CDR2 SNEGSKA (reference sequence). Between the trimmed V and J ends, which lost 8 bases and 8 bases, there was a span of 28 bases. There are 16 residues in the CDR3. CDR3 sequence reads: CSTWRALHLSTDEQFF. The CDR3 nucleotides are TGCAGTACTTGGAGGGCGCTGCATTTGAGTACGGATGAGCAGTTCTTC.

In this sample, this clonotype turned up many times. The rearrangement uses TRBV7-9 and TRBJ2-1; the D gene is possibly TRBD2 (5 bases). This CDR3 has 12 amino acids. CDR1 and CDR2 (germline): SEHNR, FQNEAQ (reference sequence). V shed 5 bases and J shed 9 bases, with 11 bases lying between them. The CDR3, as DNA: TGTGCCAGCAGCCAACACGAGGGTGAGCAGTTCTTC. Translated: CASSQHEGEQFF.

DNA of the CDR3: TGTGCCAGCAGTGACAGGATGAACACCGGGGAGCTGTTTTTT. As protein: CASSDRMNTGELFF. The rearrangement joins TRBV13 to TRBJ2-2, with D maybe TRBD1 (6 bases). V was trimmed by 6 bases and J by 1 base, leaving 9 bases between them. CDR1 and CDR2 (germline): PRHDT, FYEKMQ (reference sequence). The CDR3 runs to 14 residues.

This clonotype was detected many times. The chain couples TRBV19 to TRBJ1-5; D is undetermined. The CDR3 is 15 amino acids. Per germline, CDR1 LNHDA and CDR2 SQIVND (reference sequence). Trimming took 10 bases from V and 1 from J, leaving 17 bases between them. CDR3 coding DNA: TGTGCCACCACTGAGGCATCGCAAAGCAATCAGCCCCAGCATTTT. Encoded protein: CATTEASQSNQPQHF.

V gene TRBV27 combines with J gene TRBJ2-3; TRBD2 matches at 13 bases. Germline CDR1 and CDR2: MNHEY and SMNVEV (reference sequence). Trimming cost V 4 bases and J 2 bases; bases outside gene matches: 6. There are 17 residues in the CDR3. The CDR3 DNA sequence: TGTGCCAGCAGTTCGACCACTAGCGGGGGGGTCACAGATACGCAGTATTTT. Translation: CASSSTTSGGVTDTQYF.

This clonotype was observed at least ten times. The rearrangement joins TRBV2 to TRBJ2-5; TRBD2 matches 7 bases. The germline gives CDR1 SNHLY, CDR2 FYNNEI. CDR3 length: 12 amino acids. V dropped 8 bases and J dropped 1; count of bases not matched to a gene: 1. CDR3 region: CASGTTQETQYF. DNA for the CDR3: TGTGCCAGCGGGACTACCCAAGAGACCCAGTACTTC. The variable domain in full, completed from reference TRBV2 and TRBJ2-5, reads EPEVTQTPSHQVTQMGQEVILRCVPISNHLYFYWYRQILGQKVEFLVSFYNNEISEKSEIFDDQFSVERPDGSNFTLKIRSTKLEDSAMYFCASGTTQETQYFGPGTRLLVL.

This chain joins TRBV7-6 and TRBJ2-5; 9 nucleotides line up with TRBD1. V trimming: 5 bases; J trimming: 1 base; junction bases outside the gene matches: 11. There are 17 residues in the CDR3. Germline loops: CDR1 SGHVS, CDR2 FNYEAQ. The CDR3 spells CASSPQWTGDLQETQYF. In DNA form, the CDR3 reads TGTGCCAGCAGCCCACAATGGACAGGGGACCTCCAAGAGACCCAGTACTTC. Full variable domain (outside the CDR3, taken from reference TRBV7-6 and TRBJ2-5): GAGVSQSPRYKVTKRGQDVALRCDPISGHVSLYWYRQALGQGPEFLTYFNYEAQQDKSGLPNDRFSAERPEGSISTLTIQRTEQRDSAMYRCASSPQWTGDLQETQYFGPGTRLLVL.

The gene calls are TRBV29-1 and TRBJ2-2; D remains ambiguous. CDR1 and CDR2 (germline): SQVTM, ANQGSEA. The CDR3 extends over 16 amino acids. The V and J ends lost 6 bases and 6 bases respectively, with 23 bases between them. The CDR3 reads CSVRPSRAPGSGELFF. The CDR3 nucleotides read TGCAGCGTCAGACCATCCCGGGCCCCAGGCTCCGGGGAGCTGTTTTTT.

Many counts were recorded for this clonotype. The V gene is TRBV27, the J gene TRBJ2-7; TRBD2 aligns across 8 bases. J gave up 6 bases and V 3 bases, and 10 bases lay outside the gene matches. CDR3 length: 15 amino acids. Germline CDR1 MNHEY, CDR2 SMNVEV (reference sequence). This CDR3 is CASSFRTSSRGEQYF. For the CDR3, the DNA is TGTGCCAGCAGTTTCAGGACTAGCTCGAGGGGCGAGCAGTACTTC.

This clonotype has ten or more counts. V is TRBV5-1 and J is TRBJ1-2, with a tentative D call TRBD1 (5 bases). The CDR3 totals 14 residues. The germline gives CDR1 SGHRS, CDR2 YFSETQ. V was clipped by 0 bases and J by 6 bases, with 12 bases between them. CDR3 sequence reads: CASSLVAQGHGYTF. CDR3 in DNA: TGCGCCAGCAGCTTGGTCGCTCAGGGCCATGGCTACACCTTC.

This clonotype was observed at least ten times. J is TRBJ2-7 and V is TRBV7-6, with TRBD1 identical over 9 bases. After removal of 3 bases from V and 4 bases from J, the junction contained 13 bases not matched to a gene. CDR3 size: 17 residues. Germline V gene lookup returns CDR1 SGHVS and CDR2 FNYEAQ. CDR3 sequence (DNA): TGTGCCAGCAGCTTCTTGACCGGGACAGGGAGTCGGTACGAGCAGTACTTC. Protein sequence: CASSFLTGTGSRYEQYF.